This record concerns one TCR beta chain sequence. Antigen unknown. V shed 5 bases and J 4 bases; nucleotides not matched to a gene: 17. The CDR3 length is 19 residues. CDR1 and CDR2 from the germline V gene are SGHNT and YENEEA. The source of the sample is a study of post-analysis software for immune sequencing data. Prepared libraries of TCR beta cDNA carried unique molecular identifiers. TCRdb fed the PCR reads into MiXCR, producing one record per CDR3 protein. The table includes about 430,000 distinct CDR3 sequences, approximately 38% detected once. Study-level results: A few TRBV segments, TRBV5-6, TRBV5-1 and TRBV20-1 among them, were found more frequent in patients than controls.

The chain joins TRBV11-3 to TRBJ2-2; TRBD1 matches 9 bases. Specimen: blood. This receptor was identified in a girl aged 2-15 years with multiple sclerosis. The CDR3 region is CASSRSGWGTGQRTGELFF. CDR3 DNA: TGTGCCAGCAGCCGCTCCGGTTGGGGGACAGGGCAACGCACCGGGGAGCTGTTTTTT. The full variable domain, its missing parts supplied by reference TRBV11-3 and TRBJ2-2, is EAGVVQSPRYKIIEKKQPVAFWCNPISGHNTLYWYLQNLGQGPELLIRYENEEAVDDSQLPKDRFSAERLKGVDSTLKIQPAELGDSAVYLCASSRSGWGTGQRTGELFFGEGSRLTVL.